The source of this TCR beta chain is a study of blood T cell repertoires in COVID-19. As for the study in general: Sources were T cells, B-cell-depleted T cells, or PBMCs; the material itself was cDNA or gDNA.

The CDR3 has 14 amino acids. Trimming removed 4 bases at V and 4 bases at J, with 14 bases between. The germline CDR1 and CDR2 sequences are SGHNT and YYREEE (reference sequence). Sequencing used immunoSEQ multiplex PCR; TCRdb keeps in-frame clones, though not all of them. The profile shows 100,000 to 150,000 clones, around 70% of them singletons. This clone was counted a few times. The sequence came from an elderly man with COVID-19, enrolled during active disease. The chain links TRBV5-4 to TRBJ1-2; perhaps TRBD1 as D (6 bases). The material sequenced was peripheral blood. DNA of the CDR3: TGTGCCAGCAGCGGGCAGGGGCTCGGCTATGGCTACACCTTC. Translation gives CASSGQGLGYGYTF.